A single sample gave rise to the 32 T cell receptor beta chains below, sequenced in a study of metastatic and nonmetastatic thyroid tumors. All patients were treatment-naive before thyroid surgery. TCRdb reanalyzed the PCR reads with MiXCR. The top ten clones hold 21% of a sample with around 21,000 clones, approximately 16% of them seen once. Material: blood. These receptors were collected from a male donor with papillary thyroid cancer or a benign thyroid nodule (not recorded which). Some clones in this sample may be carry-over from other donors' samples.

In its sample, this clone was seen many times. The gene calls are TRBV5-6 and TRBJ2-1; no definite D call. This CDR3 has 12 residues. Trimming left V 2 bases short and J 6 bases short, with 6 bases between. The germline V gene has CDR1 SGHDT and CDR2 YYEEEE. CDR3 amino acids: CASSFEFNEQFF. The DNA for the CDR3 is TGTGCCAGCAGCTTCGAGTTCAATGAGCAGTTCTTC. Variable domain in full (rest from reference TRBV5-6 and TRBJ2-1): DAGVTQSPTHLIKTRGQQVTLRCSPKSGHDTVSWYQQALGQGPQFIFQYYEEEERQRGNFPDRFSGHQFPNYSSELNVNALLLGDSALYLCASSFEFNEQFFGPGTRLTVL.

This clone came up many times. The rearrangement links TRBV12-3 or TRBV12-4 to TRBJ1-5; 9 bases fit TRBD1. V dropped 4 bases and J dropped 5; count of bases not matched to a gene: 3. The CDR3 length is 14 residues. CDR3: CASSWDRVDQPQHF. The CDR3 DNA reads as TGTGCCAGCAGTTGGGACAGGGTTGATCAGCCCCAGCATTTT.

This clone occurred many times. The V call is TRBV24-1, the J call TRBJ2-1; tentatively, D is TRBD2 (7 bases). This CDR3 contains 14 residues. V lost 10 bases and J 2 bases, leaving 14 bases between the germline ends. The germline gives CDR1 KGHDR, CDR2 SFDVKD. Written as DNA, the CDR3 is TGTGCCACGGAGGGGGGGCCCCCCTACAATGAGCAGTTCTTC. It translates to CATEGGPPYNEQFF.

This clone was counted at least ten times. The V and J genes are TRBV13 and TRBJ1-2; no clear D. The CDR3 runs 15 residues. Trimming took 5 bases from V and 4 from J, leaving 17 bases between them. Germline CDR1 and CDR2: PRHDT and FYEKMQ (reference sequence). The CDR3 region is CASSLRASSSYGYTF. In DNA, the CDR3 is TGTGCCAGCAGCCTCCGGGCCTCCTCGTCCTATGGCTACACCTTC. The complete variable domain, with remaining parts taken from reference TRBV13 and TRBJ1-2, reads AAGVIQSPRHLIKEKRETATLKCYPIPRHDTVYWYQQGPGQDPQFLISFYEKMQSDKGSIPDRFSAQQFSDYHSELNMSSLELGDSALYFCASSLRASSSYGYTFGSGTRLTVV.

There are many counts of this clone. The gene calls are TRBV28 and TRBJ1-5; D is unresolved. V was cut by 8 bases and J by 0 bases, with 5 bases left in between. Germline V gene data show CDR1 as MDHEN and CDR2 as SYDVKM. The CDR3 is 12 residues long. In nucleotides, the CDR3 is TGTGCCAGCGGGCCTAGCAATCAGCCCCAGCATTTT. This encodes CASGPSNQPQHF.

Concerning this clone: A much larger clone sits a single nucleotide away, making a read error possible. This chain uses TRBV7-9 with TRBJ2-5; 7 bases map to TRBD2. Trimming removed 5 bases from V and 4 bases from J; junction bases left unmatched: 13. The germline V gene encodes CDR1 SEHNR and CDR2 FQNEAQ (reference sequence). CDR3 length: 16 residues. CDR3 loop: CASSRTRGSGGETQYF. DNA for the CDR3: TGTGCCAGCAGCCGGACTAGAGGGTCGGGAGGAGAGACCCAGTACTTC.

This clone was detected many times. This chain uses TRBV20-1 with TRBJ1-1, with 7 bases matching TRBD1. CDR1 and CDR2 (germline): DFQATT, SNEGSKA (reference sequence). With 6 bases clipped from V and 5 bases from J, the junction kept 6 bases outside the gene matches. The length of the CDR3 is 12 residues. CDR3 sequence (DNA): TGCAGTGCCCCAACGACAGGGACTGAAGCTTTCTTT. Translating it yields CSAPTTGTEAFF.

The V gene is TRBV28, the J gene TRBJ2-7; the D gene is possibly TRBD1 (6 bases). CDR3 length: 13 amino acids. CDR1 MDHEN and CDR2 SYDVKM come from the germline V gene. Trimming cost V 11 bases and J 6 bases, with 20 bases left between them. The CDR3 sequence: CACDSQGRGEQYF. CDR3 DNA sequence: TGTGCCTGCGACTCACAGGGACGGGGCGAGCAGTACTTC.

This clone was observed many times. V and J are TRBV20-1 and TRBJ2-7; 8 bases are a match to TRBD2. Per the germline V gene, CDR1 is DFQATT and CDR2 is SNEGSKA (reference sequence). The CDR3 has 15 amino acids. Trimming removed 6 bases from V and 2 bases from J; junction bases left unmatched: 12. The DNA for the CDR3 is TGCAGTGCCGCCGCGTCGGGGGGGCGCGCCTACGAGCAGTACTTC. Translated: CSAAASGGRAYEQYF.

This clone qualifies as medium-sized. This rearrangement joins TRBV6-1 to TRBJ1-5; D possibly corresponds to TRBD1 (6 bases). Germline-derived CDR1 and CDR2 are MNHNS and SASEGT. With 4 bases removed from V and 1 base from J, the gap between germline ends came to 17 bases. This CDR3 region has 17 residues. DNA for the CDR3: TGTGCCAGCAGTGCCCACAGGGCCACGGGGAGCAATCAGCCCCAGCATTTT. Its protein is CASSAHRATGSNQPQHF.

This clone was observed many times. The chain is built from TRBV25-1 and TRBJ2-7, with D perhaps matching TRBD1 or TRBD2 (6 bases each). The length of the CDR3 is 13 residues. Germline V gene data show CDR1 as MGHDK and CDR2 as SYGVNS. The germline V and J ends were trimmed by 6 bases and 0 bases, with 9 bases remaining between them. CDR3 sequence (DNA): TGTGCCAGCAGCCGGGGGCTCTCCTACGAGCAGTACTTC. Residues: CASSRGLSYEQYF.

This clone has a count of ten or more. The chain links TRBV19 to TRBJ1-4, with 7 positions matching TRBD1. J lost 0 bases, V lost 3 bases, and 10 bases had no gene match. The CDR3 totals 18 residues. Germline V gene lookup returns CDR1 LNHDA and CDR2 SQIVND (reference sequence). CDR3: CASSIRGRAGATNEKLFF. The CDR3 DNA is TGTGCCAGTAGTATTAGGGGGCGCGCGGGGGCAACTAATGAAAAACTGTTTTTT.

The sample holds a few counts of this clone. A much larger clone differs by one base, so this may be a read error. Distinct nucleotide sequences in the sample also encode this CDR3. V usage is TRBV28 and J usage is TRBJ2-1; D uncertain. V shed 0 bases and J shed 9 bases, with 3 bases lying between them. CDR3 length equals 11 residues. Germline V gene lookup returns CDR1 MDHEN and CDR2 SYDVKM. CDR3 in amino acids: CASSLWGEQFF. The CDR3 DNA follows: TGTGCCAGCAGTTTATGGGGTGAGCAGTTCTTC.

This clone was seen at least ten times. V is TRBV5-1 and J is TRBJ2-3; D is undetermined. The CDR3 runs 15 residues. The V end was cut by 1 base, the J end by 0 bases, with 9 bases between. The germline gives CDR1 SGHRS, CDR2 YFSETQ. CDR3 nucleotide sequence: TGCGCCAGCAGCTTGACTGGATTCAGCACAGATACGCAGTATTTT. Residues: CASSLTGFSTDTQYF.

This clone was picked up many times. The chain recombines TRBV4-1 with TRBJ2-3; perhaps TRBD1 as D (5 bases). V was shortened by 1 base and J by 6 bases, with 14 bases between the two germline ends. CDR1 and CDR2 from the germline V gene are MGHRA and YSYEKL. This CDR3 is 15 amino acids long. CDR3 sequence (DNA): TGCGCCAGCAGCCAAGGGACAAAATCCTACGATACGCAGTATTTT. Its protein is CASSQGTKSYDTQYF.

This clone was found many times. V gene TRBV3-1 combines with J gene TRBJ2-7; no definite D call. The CDR3 is 14 residues long. Germline V gene sequence: CDR1 LGHDT, CDR2 YNNKEL (reference sequence). V was shortened by 1 base and J by 6 bases, with 13 bases between the two germline ends. CDR3 in amino acids: CASSQVPQVGEQYF. As DNA, the CDR3 is TGTGCCAGCAGCCAAGTCCCACAAGTGGGCGAGCAGTACTTC.

Within the sample, this clone is medium-sized (0.01 to 0.1%). The chain recombines TRBV6-1 with TRBJ1-2; D is ambiguous. The CDR3 consists of 15 residues. Deletions cut 3 bases from V and 4 bases from J, with 15 bases between. Per germline, CDR1 MNHNS and CDR2 SASEGT. The CDR3 loop reads CASSDPRRWAYGYTF. The CDR3 bases are TGTGCCAGCAGTGACCCCCGAAGGTGGGCCTATGGCTACACCTTC.

The genes are TRBV7-9 and TRBJ1-2; TRBD1 might be the D (6 bases). The germline V and J ends were trimmed by 3 bases and 6 bases, with 14 bases remaining between them. Germline lookup yields CDR1 SEHNR and CDR2 FQNEAQ (reference sequence). This CDR3 has 14 residues. The CDR3 sequence: CASSFARGGDGYTF. The CDR3 DNA sequence: TGTGCCAGCAGCTTTGCCAGGGGAGGGGATGGCTACACCTTC.

This clone was counted at least ten times. The J gene is TRBJ2-3, the V gene TRBV12-3 or TRBV12-4, with D perhaps TRBD1 or TRBD2 (6 bases each). The CDR3 is made up of 15 amino acids. V gave up 2 bases and J gave up 2 bases, with 11 bases separating them. CDR3 nucleotides: TGTGCCAGCAGTTTAATCGGGGGCCCCACAGATACGCAGTATTTT. Its protein product is CASSLIGGPTDTQYF.

Comment on this clone: One end of the junction does not line up with germline, which may come from a read error. V is TRBV4-1 and J is TRBJ2-5; possible D gene TRBD2, 6 bases. Germline CDR1 MGHRA, CDR2 YSYEKL. The CDR3 sequence is 15 residues long. In nucleotides, the CDR3 is TGCGCCAGCAGTCTATCGGGACTGACCCAAGAGACCCAGTGCTTC. Protein product: CASSLSGLTQETQCF.

This clone qualifies as medium-sized. J is TRBJ1-5 and V is TRBV6-1; the match to TRBD1 covers 8 bases. Germline V CDR1 and CDR2: MNHNS, SASEGT. V was pared by 6 bases and J by 0 bases, with 4 bases of the junction left unmatched. CDR3 size: 15 residues. The CDR3 DNA reads as TGTGCCAGCAGACAGGGGGGATATAGCAATCAGCCCCAGCATTTT. This gives the protein CASRQGGYSNQPQHF.

There are many counts of this clone. A much larger clone differs from this one at a single base, so this may be a read error. The sample holds other DNA sequences that translate to the same CDR3. This sequence joins TRBV30 and TRBJ1-4; D perhaps matches TRBD1 (6 bases). This CDR3 is 15 amino acids long. Looked up from germline, CDR1 is GTSNPN and CDR2 is SVGIG (reference sequence). Trimming took 3 bases from V and 5 from J, leaving 16 bases between them. For the CDR3, the DNA is TGTGCCTGGAGCGTTAATGGGCAGGGGAATGAAAAACTGTTTTTT. This translates into CAWSVNGQGNEKLFF.

This clone was seen at least ten times. The V gene is TRBV12-3 or TRBV12-4, the J gene TRBJ2-4; 9 nucleotides match TRBD1. The CDR3 consists of 15 residues. The ends lost 3 bases at V and 7 bases at J; junction bases unmatched: 7. The CDR3 spells CASSLSGTGSNIQYF. CDR3 DNA: TGTGCCAGCAGTTTGTCCGGGACAGGGTCGAACATTCAGTACTTC.

This chain joins TRBV6-1 and TRBJ2-1, with TRBD2 matching over 10 bases. The CDR3 extends over 15 amino acids. V was clipped by 10 bases and J by 6 bases; unmatched bases: 12. The germline V gene encodes CDR1 MNHNS and CDR2 SASEGT. CDR3 DNA sequence: TGTGCCACCAGCCGTCAGCGGGGGGGCCGCAATGAGCAGTTCTTC. Its translation: CATSRQRGGRNEQFF.

In this sample, this clone turned up many times. The J gene is TRBJ2-7, the V gene TRBV2, with D tentatively TRBD1 or TRBD2 (6 bases each). CDR1 and CDR2 (germline): SNHLY, FYNNEI. Trimming removed 4 bases from V and 6 bases from J, with 13 bases in between. This CDR3 is built from 13 residues. The CDR3 nucleotides read TGTGCCAGCAGTGCGAGGGGGGAAGGCGAGCAGTACTTC. Its protein is CASSARGEGEQYF.

This clone has a single count. The J gene is TRBJ2-3, the V gene TRBV5-4; 8 bases fit TRBD2. The V gene's germline CDR1 is SGHNT and CDR2 YYREEE (reference sequence). With V trimmed by 0 bases and J by 1 base, 1 base remained unmatched. This CDR3 comprises 15 residues. The CDR3 loop is CASSLVLAGTDTQYF. DNA for the CDR3: TGTGCCAGCAGCTTGGTACTAGCGGGCACAGATACGCAGTATTTT.

In its sample, this clone is medium-sized. V usage is TRBV6-1 and J usage is TRBJ2-7; a weak D match, TRBD1 (6 bases). This CDR3 is built from 15 residues. V was trimmed by 6 bases and J by 3 bases, leaving 18 bases between them. Germline CDR1 is MNHNS and CDR2 is SASEGT. The CDR3 sequence is CASRPGRDNNYEQYF. As DNA, the CDR3 is TGTGCCAGCAGGCCCGGCCGGGACAACAACTACGAGCAGTACTTC.

There are many counts of this clone. This specimen includes other DNA sequences encoding the same CDR3. The chain combines TRBV12-3 or TRBV12-4 with TRBJ1-1; a weak D match, TRBD1 (5 bases). With 6 bases removed from V and 8 bases from J, the gap between germline ends came to 19 bases. This CDR3 has 14 amino acids. This CDR3 is CASRQMGGMGEAFF. As DNA, the CDR3 is TGTGCCAGCAGACAAATGGGGGGAATGGGGGAAGCTTTCTTT.

The chain links TRBV6-1 to TRBJ2-7; D might be TRBD1 or TRBD2, each matching 5 bases. The CDR3 covers 15 residues. Trimming took 0 bases from V and 0 from J, leaving 9 bases between them. Germline CDR1 MNHNS, CDR2 SASEGT. The CDR3 spells CASSEARDVSYEQYF. Here the CDR3 DNA reads TGTGCCAGCAGTGAAGCCCGGGACGTCTCCTACGAGCAGTACTTC.

The table lists this clone with a few counts. The J gene is TRBJ1-1, the V gene TRBV6-1, with no clear D. The V end was cut by 8 bases, the J end by 1 base, with 14 bases between. Germline CDR1 reads MNHNS; CDR2 reads SASEGT. The CDR3 is 14 amino acids. CDR3 nucleotide sequence: TGTGCCAGCCGTGTCGAACGACCGAACACTGAAGCTTTCTTT. It codes for CASRVERPNTEAFF.

The gene calls are TRBV6-1 and TRBJ1-2, with D perhaps matching TRBD1 (5 bases). The V gene lost 4 bases and the J gene lost 8 bases, with 17 bases spanning the gap. Germline V CDR1 and CDR2: MNHNS, SASEGT. The CDR3 runs to 14 residues. The CDR3 DNA is TGTGCCAGCAGTGCACGGTGGGGGGGATGGGGCTACACCTTC. This translates into CASSARWGGWGYTF.

This clone was picked up many times. The rearrangement uses TRBV6-1 and TRBJ1-1; maybe TRBD1 (5 bases). Germline-derived CDR1 and CDR2 are MNHNS and SASEGT. The V end lost 3 bases, the J end lost 4 bases, and 18 bases lay between the germline ends. This CDR3 is built from 16 residues. DNA of the CDR3: TGTGCCAGCAGTGAGGTGCCCCAGGCCGGGGGCACTGAAGCTTTCTTT. It specifies CASSEVPQAGGTEAFF.